The clone carrying this T cell receptor (beta chain) has more than one count but fewer than ten. Individual cDNA molecules were tagged with unique molecular identifiers. TCRdb independently ran MiXCR on the 5' RACE reads; one entry per CDR3 protein. The sample lists tens of thousands of distinct CDR3 sequences; 5.8% were seen once. The sample comes from a study of early T cells in non-severe SARS-CoV-2 infection. Study in general: Unsorted whole-blood RNA was sequenced in bulk, leaving chains unpaired.

This CDR3 comprises 14 residues. Trimming took off 5 bases at V and 5 bases at J, with 13 bases between the two ends. The germline gives CDR1 LNHDA, CDR2 SQIVND (reference sequence). The receptor comes from an adult who was a healthcare worker with PCR-confirmed SARS-CoV-2 infection or an uninfected control (not recorded which). Source material: whole blood. This rearrangement joins TRBV19 to TRBJ1-5; no reliable D call. The chain's CDR3 is CASSGSDFYQPQHF. The CDR3 coding sequence is TGTGCCAGTAGTGGCTCGGACTTTTATCAGCCCCAGCATTTT.